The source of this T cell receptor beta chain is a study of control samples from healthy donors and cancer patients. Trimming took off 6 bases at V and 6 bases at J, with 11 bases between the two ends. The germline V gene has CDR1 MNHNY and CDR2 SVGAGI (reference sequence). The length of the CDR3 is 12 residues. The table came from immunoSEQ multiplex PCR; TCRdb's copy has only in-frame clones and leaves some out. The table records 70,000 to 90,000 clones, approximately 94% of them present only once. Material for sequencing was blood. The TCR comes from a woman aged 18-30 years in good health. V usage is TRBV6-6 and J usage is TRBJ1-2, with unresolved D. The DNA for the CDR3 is TGTGCCAGCAGACATAGCGTTGATGGCTACACCTTC. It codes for CASRHSVDGYTF.